The present T cell receptor (beta chain) was sequenced within a study of blood T cell repertoires in COVID-19. The V segment lost 1 base and the J segment 4 bases; nucleotides outside the gene matches: 2. The CDR3 is made up of 14 amino acids. The germline CDR1 and CDR2 sequences are MDHEN and SYDVKM. Data came from immunoSEQ multiplex PCR; TCRdb stores just in-frame clones and leaves some out. The repertoire holds about 150,000 clones, around four fifths seen once, with 2.2% in the top ten. The TCR was taken from a man aged 65 to 85 with acute or convalescent COVID-19. The specimen sequenced was peripheral blood. The chain uses TRBV28 and TRBJ2-5; TRBD2 agrees at 8 bases. The CDR3 DNA follows: TGTGCCAGCAGTTTATTTCGGGGGGGAGAGACCCAGTACTTC. It codes for CASSLFRGGETQYF. Together with reference TRBV28 and TRBJ2-5, the CDR3 gives the full variable domain: DVKVTQSSRYLVKRTGEKVFLECVQDMDHENMFWYRQDPGLGLRLIYFSYDVKMKEKGDIPEGYSVSREKKERFSLILESASTNQTSMYLCASSLFRGGETQYFGPGTRLLVL.